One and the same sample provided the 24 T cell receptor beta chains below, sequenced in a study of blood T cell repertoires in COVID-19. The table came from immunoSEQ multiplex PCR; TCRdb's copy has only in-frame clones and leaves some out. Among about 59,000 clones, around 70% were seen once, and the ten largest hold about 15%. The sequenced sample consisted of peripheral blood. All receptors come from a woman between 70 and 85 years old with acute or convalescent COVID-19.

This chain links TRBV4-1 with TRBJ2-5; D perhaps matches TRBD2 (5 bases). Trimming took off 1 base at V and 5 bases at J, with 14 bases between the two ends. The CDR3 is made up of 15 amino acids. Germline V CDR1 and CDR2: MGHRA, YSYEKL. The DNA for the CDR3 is TGCGCCAGCAGCCAAGTGGGGAGCCTGGGGGAGACCCAGTACTTC. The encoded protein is CASSQVGSLGETQYF.

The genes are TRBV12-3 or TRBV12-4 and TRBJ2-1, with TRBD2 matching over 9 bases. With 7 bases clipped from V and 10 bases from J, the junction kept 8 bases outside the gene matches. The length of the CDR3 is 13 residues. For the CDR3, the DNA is TGTGCCAGCACTAACACGCTAGCGGGGGAGCAGTTCTTC. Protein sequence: CASTNTLAGEQFF.

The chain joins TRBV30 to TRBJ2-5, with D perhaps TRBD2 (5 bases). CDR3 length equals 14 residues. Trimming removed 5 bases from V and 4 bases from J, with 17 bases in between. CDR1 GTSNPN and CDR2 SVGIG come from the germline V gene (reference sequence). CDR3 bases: TGTGCCTGGGCTGAAACAAGGCGGGCAGAGACCCAGTACTTC. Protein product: CAWAETRRAETQYF.

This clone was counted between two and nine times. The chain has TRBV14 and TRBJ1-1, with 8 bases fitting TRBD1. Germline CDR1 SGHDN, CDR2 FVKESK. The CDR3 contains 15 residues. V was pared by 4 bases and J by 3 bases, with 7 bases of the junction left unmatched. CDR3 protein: CASSLRTGIDTEAFF. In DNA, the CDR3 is TGTGCCAGCAGCCTGCGGACAGGGATTGACACTGAAGCTTTCTTT.

CDR3 sequence (DNA): TGTGCCAGCAGCTTAGTCGGTTCGACATTTCAAACTGAAGCTTTCTTT. This translates into CASSLVGSTFQTEAFF. The J gene is TRBJ1-1, the V gene TRBV7-8; no firm D call. V shed 1 base and J shed 5 bases, with 17 bases lying between them. This CDR3 has 16 amino acids. CDR1 SGHVS and CDR2 FQNEAQ come from the germline V gene.

This CDR3 is CASSFRGTAYSGNTIYF. CDR3 DNA: TGCGCCAGCAGCTTCAGAGGGACAGCTTACTCTGGAAACACCATATATTTT. The V and J genes are TRBV5-1 and TRBJ1-3; 7 nucleotides agree with TRBD1. The CDR3 length is 17 residues. V dropped 2 bases and J dropped 0; count of bases not matched to a gene: 8. CDR1 and CDR2 (germline): SGHRS, YFSETQ.

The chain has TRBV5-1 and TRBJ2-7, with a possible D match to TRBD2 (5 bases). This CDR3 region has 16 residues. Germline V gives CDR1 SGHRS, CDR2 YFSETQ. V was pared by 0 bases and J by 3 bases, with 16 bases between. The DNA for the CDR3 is TGCGCCAGCAGCTTGGGGAACGGGAACGGACGCTACGAGCAGTACGTC. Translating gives CASSLGNGNGRYEQYV.

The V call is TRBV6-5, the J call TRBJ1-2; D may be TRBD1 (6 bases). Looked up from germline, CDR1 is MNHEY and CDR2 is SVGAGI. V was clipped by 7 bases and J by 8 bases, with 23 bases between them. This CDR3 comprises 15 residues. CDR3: CASNGQPLLGFGYTF. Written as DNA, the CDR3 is TGTGCCAGCAACGGACAGCCTCTCCTTGGCTTCGGCTACACCTTC.

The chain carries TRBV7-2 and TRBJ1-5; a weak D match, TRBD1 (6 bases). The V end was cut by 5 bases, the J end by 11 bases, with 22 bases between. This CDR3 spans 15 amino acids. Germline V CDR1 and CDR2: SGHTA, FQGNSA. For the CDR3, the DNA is TGTGCCAGCAGCAACCAAGGGGGGGCCGGGGAGGCCCAGCATTTT. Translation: CASSNQGGAGEAQHF.

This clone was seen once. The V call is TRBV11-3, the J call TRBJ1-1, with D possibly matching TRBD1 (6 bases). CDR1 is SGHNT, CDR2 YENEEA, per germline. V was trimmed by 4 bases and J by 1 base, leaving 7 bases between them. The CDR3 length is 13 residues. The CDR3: CASSSTGNTEAFF. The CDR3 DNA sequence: TGTGCCAGCAGCTCGACAGGGAACACTGAAGCTTTCTTT.

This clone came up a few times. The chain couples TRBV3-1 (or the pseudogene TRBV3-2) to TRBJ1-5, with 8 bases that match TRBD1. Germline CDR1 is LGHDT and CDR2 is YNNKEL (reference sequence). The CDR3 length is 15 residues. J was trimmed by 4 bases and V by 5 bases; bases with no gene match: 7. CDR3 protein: CASSKSQGGNQPQHF. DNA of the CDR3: TGTGCCAGCAGCAAATCACAGGGGGGGAATCAGCCCCAGCATTTT.

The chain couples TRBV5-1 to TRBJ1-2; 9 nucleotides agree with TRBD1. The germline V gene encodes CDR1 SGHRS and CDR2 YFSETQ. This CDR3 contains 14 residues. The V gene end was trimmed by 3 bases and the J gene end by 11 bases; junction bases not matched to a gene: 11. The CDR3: CASSSGSGTGKYTF. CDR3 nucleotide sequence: TGCGCCAGCAGCTCGGGATCCGGGACAGGGAAATACACCTTC.

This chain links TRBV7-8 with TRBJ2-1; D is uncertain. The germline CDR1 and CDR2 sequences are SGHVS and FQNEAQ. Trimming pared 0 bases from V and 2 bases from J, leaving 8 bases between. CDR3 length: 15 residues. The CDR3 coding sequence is TGTGCCAGCAGCTTAGCAACGGGTACCTACAATGAGCAGTTCTTC. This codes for CASSLATGTYNEQFF. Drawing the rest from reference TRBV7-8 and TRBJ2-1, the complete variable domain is GAGVSQSPRYKVAKRGQDVALRCDPISGHVSLFWYQQALGQGPEFLTYFQNEAQLDKSGLPSDRFFAERPEGSVSTLKIQRTQQEDSAVYLCASSLATGTYNEQFFGPGTRLTVL.

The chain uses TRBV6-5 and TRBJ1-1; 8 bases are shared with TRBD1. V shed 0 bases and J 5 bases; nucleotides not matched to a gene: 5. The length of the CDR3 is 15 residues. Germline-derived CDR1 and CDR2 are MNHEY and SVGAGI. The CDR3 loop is CASSYSTGARTEAFF. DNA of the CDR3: TGTGCCAGCAGTTACTCGACAGGGGCGAGAACTGAAGCTTTCTTT.

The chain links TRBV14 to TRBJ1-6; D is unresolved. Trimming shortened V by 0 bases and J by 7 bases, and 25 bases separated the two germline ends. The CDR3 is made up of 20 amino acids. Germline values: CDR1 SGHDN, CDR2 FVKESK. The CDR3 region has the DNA TGTGCCAGCAGCCAAGACCAAAGCCTGTTTTTCACCGGGAGGAATTCACCCCTCCACTTT. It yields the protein CASSQDQSLFFTGRNSPLHF.

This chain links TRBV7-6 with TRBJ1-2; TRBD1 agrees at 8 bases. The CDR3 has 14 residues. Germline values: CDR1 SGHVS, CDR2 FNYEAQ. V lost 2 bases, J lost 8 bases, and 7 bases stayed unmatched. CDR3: CASSLSTGGWGYTF. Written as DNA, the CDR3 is TGTGCCAGCAGCTTATCTACAGGGGGATGGGGCTACACCTTC.

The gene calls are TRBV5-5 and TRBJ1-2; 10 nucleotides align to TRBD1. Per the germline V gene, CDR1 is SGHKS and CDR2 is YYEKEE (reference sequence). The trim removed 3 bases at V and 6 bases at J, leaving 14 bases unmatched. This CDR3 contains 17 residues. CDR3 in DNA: TGTGCCAGCAGCTCAAAACCGGGACAGGGGCCTAAGGATGGCTACACCTTC. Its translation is CASSSKPGQGPKDGYTF.

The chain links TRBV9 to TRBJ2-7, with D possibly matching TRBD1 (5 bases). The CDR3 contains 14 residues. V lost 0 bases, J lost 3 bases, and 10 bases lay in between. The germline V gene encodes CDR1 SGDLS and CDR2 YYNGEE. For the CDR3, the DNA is TGTGCCAGCAGCGTAGGGGTAGGGGTCTACGAGCAGTACTTC. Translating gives CASSVGVGVYEQYF.

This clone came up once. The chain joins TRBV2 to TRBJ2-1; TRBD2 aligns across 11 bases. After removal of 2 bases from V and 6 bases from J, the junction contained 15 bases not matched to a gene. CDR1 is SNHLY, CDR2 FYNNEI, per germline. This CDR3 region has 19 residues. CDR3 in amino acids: CASSEHTTSGGRRSNEQFF. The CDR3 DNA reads TGTGCCAGCAGTGAACATACTACTAGCGGGGGCCGAAGAAGCAATGAGCAGTTCTTC.

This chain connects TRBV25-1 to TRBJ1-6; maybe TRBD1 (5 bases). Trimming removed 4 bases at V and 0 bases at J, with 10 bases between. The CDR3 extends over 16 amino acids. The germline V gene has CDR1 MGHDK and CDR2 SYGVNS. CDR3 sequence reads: CASSGGLSSYNSPLHF. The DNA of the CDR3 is TGTGCCAGCAGTGGGGGCCTAAGCTCCTATAATTCACCCCTCCACTTT.

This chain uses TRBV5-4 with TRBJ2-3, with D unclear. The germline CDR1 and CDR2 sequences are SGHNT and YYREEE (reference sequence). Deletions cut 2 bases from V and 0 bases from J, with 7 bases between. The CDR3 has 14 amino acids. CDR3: CASSFQHSTDTQYF. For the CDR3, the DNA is TGTGCCAGCAGCTTTCAACATAGCACAGATACGCAGTATTTT.

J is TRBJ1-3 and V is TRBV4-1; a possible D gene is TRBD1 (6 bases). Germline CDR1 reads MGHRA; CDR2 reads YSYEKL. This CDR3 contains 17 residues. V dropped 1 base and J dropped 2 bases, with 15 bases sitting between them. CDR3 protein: CASSQASAGAAGNTIYF. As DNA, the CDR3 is TGCGCCAGCAGCCAAGCATCCGCAGGGGCGGCTGGAAACACCATATATTTT.

For the CDR3, the DNA is TGCGCCAGCAGTGGAATGGGCAGAAACACTGAAGCTTTCTTT. As protein: CASSGMGRNTEAFF. This chain uses TRBV10-2 with TRBJ1-1; D uncertain. The germline V gene has CDR1 WSHSY and CDR2 SAAADI. Between the trimmed V and J ends, which lost 4 bases and 2 bases, there was a span of 11 bases. CDR3 length: 14 amino acids.

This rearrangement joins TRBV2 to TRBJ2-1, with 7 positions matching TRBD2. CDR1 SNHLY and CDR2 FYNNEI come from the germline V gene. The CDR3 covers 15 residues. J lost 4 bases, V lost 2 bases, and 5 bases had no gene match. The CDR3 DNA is TGTGCCAGCAGTGAATGGGGGGGTGGTTACAATGAGCAGTTCTTC. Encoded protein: CASSEWGGGYNEQFF.